These 6 T cell receptor beta chains share one sample of origin, sequenced in a study of blood T cell repertoires in COVID-19. Here immunoSEQ multiplex PCR was the method, and the copy in TCRdb shows in-frame clones only, minus some. In the table there are more than 200,000 clones, 70% to 90% of which are singletons. The sample taken for sequencing was peripheral blood. All receptors come from a middle-aged man with acute or convalescent COVID-19.

The genes are TRBV7-8 and TRBJ1-5; unclear D gene. V lost 0 bases and J lost 9, with 12 bases in between. This CDR3 is built from 14 residues. Germline V CDR1 and CDR2: SGHVS, FQNEAQ. This CDR3 reads CASSLAHGSGPQHF. The CDR3 nucleotides are TGTGCCAGCAGCTTAGCGCATGGCTCAGGGCCCCAGCATTTT.

This clone appeared a single time. The chain combines TRBV7-2 with TRBJ2-7, with 7 positions matching TRBD1. CDR3 length: 15 residues. The V gene's germline CDR1 is SGHTA and CDR2 FQGNSA. With 4 bases clipped from V and 0 bases from J, the junction kept 6 bases outside the gene matches. The CDR3, as DNA: TGTGCCAGCAGCTCCCCCGGGACAGCCTCCTACGAGCAGTACTTC. This encodes CASSSPGTASYEQYF.

This clone came up a few times. This sequence joins TRBV7-2 and TRBJ1-1, with D hard to call. V was pared by 5 bases and J by 5 bases, with 9 bases between. Germline loops: CDR1 SGHTA, CDR2 FQGNSA. The CDR3 runs to 12 residues. The CDR3 DNA is TGTGCCAGCAGCCCAGCGGGGACTGAAGCTTTCTTT. Its translation: CASSPAGTEAFF.

The gene calls are TRBV14 and TRBJ2-7; no firm D call. Trimming pared 1 base from V and 3 bases from J, leaving 10 bases between. CDR3 length equals 14 residues. Germline CDR1 is SGHDN and CDR2 is FVKESK. CDR3 loop: CASSQGLLFYEQYF. The CDR3 nucleotides read TGTGCCAGCAGCCAAGGCTTACTCTTCTACGAGCAGTACTTC.

This chain joins TRBV6-4 and TRBJ2-3; the D is unclear. Germline loops: CDR1 MRHNA, CDR2 SNTAGT. V was clipped by 10 bases and J by 8 bases, with 19 bases between them. CDR3 length: 13 residues. In nucleotides, the CDR3 is TGTGCCACGTACAGCCTCGCTGAAGCTACGCAGTATTTT. This gives the protein CATYSLAEATQYF.

The rearrangement uses TRBV6-5 and TRBJ1-1, with D maybe TRBD1 (6 bases). Germline V gene lookup returns CDR1 MNHEY and CDR2 SVGAGI. CDR3 size: 14 residues. The V gene lost 2 bases and the J gene lost 3 bases, with 10 bases spanning the gap. The CDR3 reads CASSYAPGDTEAFF. The CDR3 nucleotides are TGTGCCAGCAGTTACGCCCCAGGGGACACTGAAGCTTTCTTT.